Sequencing of this T cell receptor beta chain was carried out in a study of blood T cell repertoires in COVID-19. Study details: From the United States, Italy and Spain came samples of acute and convalescent COVID-19. Sample material is recorded as cDNA or gDNA derived from T cells, B-cell-depleted T cells, or PBMCs.

Original data processing: Reference gene primer amplification gave estimated nucleated cell counts. Here immunoSEQ multiplex PCR was the method, and the copy in TCRdb shows in-frame clones only, minus some. Clonal size and the V and J genes are those of that table, whereas D and trimming came from the DNA. Here the sample spans 90,000 to 120,000 clones, about 90% being singletons. This CDR3 contains 14 residues. Trimming pared 3 bases from V and 1 base from J, leaving 7 bases between. From germline, CDR1 is MGHDK and CDR2 SYGVNS. The TCR sequence derives from a woman in her 30s with acute or convalescent COVID-19. The sample consisted of peripheral blood. The chain employs TRBV25-1 and TRBJ2-4; D is perhaps TRBD1 (6 bases). The CDR3 reads CASSDTGAKNIQYF. The CDR3 region has the DNA TGTGCCAGCAGTGATACAGGGGCCAAAAACATTCAGTACTTC. Full variable domain (missing parts from reference TRBV25-1 and TRBJ2-4): EADIYQTPRYLVIGTGKKITLECSQTMGHDKMYWYQQDPGMELHLIHYSYGVNSTEKGDLSSESTVSRIRTEHFPLTLESARPSHTSQYLCASSDTGAKNIQYFGAGTRLSVL.